The 18 T cell receptor beta chains presented below share a single source sample, sequenced in a study of T cell repertoires in cytomegalovirus infection. TCRdb recomputed calls from the reads with MiXCR, one row per CDR3 protein. The repertoire consists of nearly 450,000 distinct CDR3 sequences, with approximately 30% occurring once and the leading ten covering roughly an eighth. The sequencing sample was made of PBMCs. All receptors come from a human donor in good health (CMV status not recorded). Some clones in this sample may be carry-over from other donors' samples.

This clonotype was detected a few times. This sequence joins TRBV10-3 and TRBJ2-7; D call uncertain. This CDR3 spans 13 amino acids. V was pared by 0 bases and J by 6 bases, with 9 bases between. The germline V gene encodes CDR1 ENHRY and CDR2 SYGVKD. For the CDR3, the DNA is TGTGCCATCAGTGAGTCGAGCTTGGGCGAGCAGTACTTC. This codes for CAISESSLGEQYF.

The genes are TRBV14 and TRBJ2-2; D call uncertain. Germline V gene lookup returns CDR1 SGHDN and CDR2 FVKESK. Trimming took 0 bases from V and 7 from J, leaving 6 bases between them. The CDR3 sequence is 13 residues long. The CDR3 bases are TGTGCCAGCAGCCAAGACATAGGCGGGGAGCTGTTTTTT. This encodes CASSQDIGGELFF.

CDR3 loop: CASSAYTGYEQFF. In nucleotides, the CDR3 is TGTGCCAGCAGTGCATACACCGGCTATGAGCAGTTCTTC. This chain connects TRBV12-3 or TRBV12-4 to TRBJ2-1; D not certain. The CDR3 covers 13 residues. Trimming pared 5 bases from V and 8 bases from J, leaving 13 bases between.

This clonotype was picked up a small number of times. The J gene is TRBJ1-2, the V gene TRBV29-1, with 7 positions matching TRBD1. Germline lookup yields CDR1 SQVTM and CDR2 ANQGSEA. V shed 7 bases and J 8 bases; nucleotides not matched to a gene: 19. This CDR3 is built from 15 residues. The CDR3 DNA reads as TGCAGCGCGCGACCCCTCGACAGGGAATCAGCGGGCTACACCTTC. Its translation is CSARPLDRESAGYTF. The full variable domain, with the rest looked up from reference TRBV29-1 and TRBJ1-2, is SAVISQKPSRDICQRGTSLTIQCQVDSQVTMMFWYRQQPGQSLTLIATANQGSEATYESGFVIDKFPISRPNLTFSTLTVSNMSPEDSSIYLCSARPLDRESAGYTFGSGTRLTVV.

The rearrangement links TRBV7-6 to TRBJ2-7, with TRBD2 matching 7 bases. This CDR3 region has 14 residues. V was pared by 5 bases and J by 2 bases, with 6 bases of the junction left unmatched. Germline V gene sequence: CDR1 SGHVS, CDR2 FNYEAQ. The CDR3 loop is CASSETGTTYEQYF. The CDR3 DNA sequence: TGTGCCAGCAGCGAAACCGGGACTACCTACGAGCAGTACTTC.

A remark on this clonotype: The junction shows a germline mismatch at one end, possibly a read error. The chain joins TRBV20-1 to TRBJ1-6; 7 bases are a match to TRBD1. The CDR3 runs 14 residues. The germline gives CDR1 DFQATT, CDR2 SNEGSKA (reference sequence). CDR3 nucleotide sequence: TGCAGTGCTAGAGGTGGGCACAGGGGCTCACCCCTCAACTTT. Protein product: CSARGGHRGSPLNF.

In the case of this clonotype: A read error may produce the germline difference seen at one junction end. The rearrangement links TRBV20-1 to TRBJ1-6, with D perhaps TRBD1 (6 bases). CDR3 length equals 15 residues. Germline lookup yields CDR1 DFQATT and CDR2 SNEGSKA (reference sequence). CDR3 region: CSSREGGSYNSPLHF. DNA for the CDR3: TGCAGTTCTAGGGAGGGGGGTTCCTATAATTCACCCCTCCACTTT.

The V gene is TRBV5-1, the J gene TRBJ1-2; possible D gene TRBD1, 5 bases. The CDR3 loop spans 13 amino acids. V was clipped by 0 bases and J by 4 bases, with 7 bases between them. Germline V gene lookup returns CDR1 SGHRS and CDR2 YFSETQ. The CDR3 DNA follows: TGCGCCAGCAGCTTGGAGGGGCCCTATGGCTACACCTTC. Its protein product is CASSLEGPYGYTF.

The chain carries TRBV7-2 and TRBJ2-3; D is possibly TRBD1 (6 bases). CDR1 and CDR2 (germline): SGHTA, FQGNSA. V shed 2 bases and J shed 1 base, with 28 bases lying between them. The CDR3 is 21 amino acids. The CDR3 region is CASSLSPFFLQGTAGTDTQYF. CDR3 DNA sequence: TGTGCCAGCAGCTTATCCCCTTTCTTTTTACAGGGTACGGCTGGCACAGATACGCAGTATTTT.

The rearrangement joins TRBV5-1 to TRBJ1-4; 7 nucleotides align to TRBD1. V shed 0 bases and J 0 bases; nucleotides not matched to a gene: 5. Germline values: CDR1 SGHRS, CDR2 YFSETQ. The CDR3 runs to 17 residues. Here the CDR3 reads CASSLGGGPATNEKLFF. The CDR3 coding sequence is TGCGCCAGCAGCTTGGGAGGGGGCCCTGCAACTAATGAAAAACTGTTTTTT.

This chain uses TRBV7-2 with TRBJ1-1; TRBD1 matches at 8 bases. V was pared by 2 bases and J by 7 bases, with 9 bases of the junction left unmatched. The germline gives CDR1 SGHTA, CDR2 FQGNSA. The CDR3 spans 15 residues. CDR3 nucleotide sequence: TGTGCCAGCAGCTTATCACTAGGACAGGGCTTTGAAGCTTTCTTT. It translates to CASSLSLGQGFEAFF.

This clonotype was seen ten or more times. The chain is built from TRBV7-2 and TRBJ1-1; D might be TRBD1 (5 bases). From germline, CDR1 is SGHTA and CDR2 FQGNSA. The CDR3 is made up of 14 amino acids. The DNA of the CDR3 is TGTGTTGCAGGGTTGGGCCCCCTGAACACTGAAGCTTTCTTT. Translated: CVAGLGPLNTEAFF.

This clonotype was seen only a few times. V gene TRBV12-3 or TRBV12-4 combines with J gene TRBJ1-2; the D gene is possibly TRBD1 (6 bases). The CDR3 consists of 12 residues. The V end lost 3 bases, the J end lost 13 bases, and 15 bases lay between the germline ends. CDR3 sequence reads: CASSFGGSAGTF. The CDR3 DNA reads as TGTGCCAGCAGTTTCGGGGGCTCCGCGGGCACCTTC.

This clonotype has only a few counts. The chain links TRBV12-3 or TRBV12-4 to TRBJ2-7; 7 nucleotides align to TRBD2. The CDR3 extends over 14 amino acids. Trimming at V came to 3 bases and at J to 7 bases, leaving 9 bases not matched to a gene. For the CDR3, the DNA is TGTGCCAGCAGTTTTGTACTAGCGAAAGGGGAGCAGTACTTC. Translating gives CASSFVLAKGEQYF.

This clonotype was seen a few times. The chain uses TRBV18 and TRBJ1-5, with 7 bases identical to TRBD1. The germline V gene encodes CDR1 KGHSH and CDR2 LQKENI. The CDR3 is made up of 14 amino acids. V trimming: 3 bases; J trimming: 7 bases; junction bases outside the gene matches: 6. The CDR3: CASSPSDREQPQHF. The CDR3 DNA follows: TGTGCCAGCTCACCTTCCGACAGGGAACAGCCCCAGCATTTT. Full variable domain (outside the CDR3, taken from reference TRBV18 and TRBJ1-5): NAGVMQNPRHLVRRRGQEARLRCSPMKGHSHVYWYRQLPEEGLKFMVYLQKENIIDESGMPKERFSAEFPKEGPSILRIQQVVRGDSAAYFCASSPSDREQPQHFGDGTRLSIL.

There are a few counts of this clonotype. The CDR3 DNA reads as TGCAGTGCTAGAGATCCCGGGGTAAACTACAATGAGCAGTTCTTC. Encoded protein: CSARDPGVNYNEQFF. The chain carries TRBV20-1 and TRBJ2-1, with D possibly matching TRBD2 (5 bases). Germline loops: CDR1 DFQATT, CDR2 SNEGSKA (reference sequence). V was cut by 0 bases and J by 3 bases, with 12 bases left in between. This CDR3 contains 15 residues.

This clonotype was detected a few times. This chain joins TRBV27 and TRBJ1-1, with D maybe TRBD1 (6 bases). The CDR3 has 14 amino acids. In germline, CDR1 is MNHEY, CDR2 SMNVEV (reference sequence). V shed 6 bases and J shed 5 bases, with 16 bases lying between them. CDR3 sequence (DNA): TGTGCCAGCAGCTTACCCGACAGGTTGACTGAAGCTTTCTTT. Protein: CASSLPDRLTEAFF.

The chain recombines TRBV24-1 with TRBJ2-3; 11 nucleotides line up with TRBD2. CDR3 size: 19 residues. CDR1 and CDR2 from the germline V gene are KGHDR and SFDVKD. The V gene end was trimmed by 2 bases and the J gene end by 1 base; junction bases not matched to a gene: 10. CDR3 region: CATSDSSGGTIGGTDTQYF. Here the CDR3 DNA reads TGTGCCACCAGTGATTCTAGCGGGGGGACCATCGGAGGCACAGATACGCAGTATTTT.